A single sample gave rise to the 28 T cell receptor beta chains below, sequenced in a study of breast tumors, draining lymph nodes, adjacent tissues. TCRdb processed the multiplex PCR reads anew with MiXCR; each CDR3 protein has one entry. The sample shows some 130,000 distinct CDR3 sequences, over 20% of them seen only once. The lymph nodes were axillary draining lymph nodes from breast cancer patients. The sample consisted of axillary lymph node tissue. The receptors were sampled from a female donor with breast cancer. Some clones in this sample may be carry-over from other donors' samples.

This clonotype was recorded at least ten times. This chain connects TRBV5-1 to TRBJ2-3; no reliable D call. Germline V lookup: CDR1 SGHRS, CDR2 YFSETQ. CDR3 size: 15 residues. V lost 4 bases, J lost 2 bases, and 14 bases lay in between. The chain's CDR3 is CASSREERLTDTQYF. Here the CDR3 DNA reads TGCGCCAGCAGCCGTGAGGAGCGACTCACAGATACGCAGTATTTT. The full variable domain, rest sourced from reference TRBV5-1 and TRBJ2-3, is KAGVTQTPRYLIKTRGQQVTLSCSPISGHRSVSWYQQTPGQGLQFLFEYFSETQRNKGNFPGRFSGRQFSNSRSEMNVSTLELGDSALYLCASSREERLTDTQYFGPGTRLTVL.

At least ten counts were recorded for this clonotype. V and J are TRBV18 and TRBJ1-2; perhaps TRBD1 as D (5 bases). V was clipped by 2 bases and J by 6 bases, with 10 bases between them. CDR1 and CDR2 from the germline V gene are KGHSH and LQKENI. The CDR3 runs to 13 residues. The CDR3 region has the DNA TGTGCCAGCTCACCAGAGGCAGGGAATGGCTACACCTTC. Its translation is CASSPEAGNGYTF.

For this clonotype: The conserved phenylalanine or tryptophan normally closing the CDR3 is absent here, so this likely arose from a read error. The chain is built from TRBV4-1 and TRBJ2-2; the D gene is possibly TRBD2 (6 bases). The CDR3 length is 14 residues. Germline CDR1 is MGHRA and CDR2 is YSYEKL. V lost 6 bases and J 7 bases, leaving 15 bases between the germline ends. The CDR3 region has the DNA TGCGCCAGCAGAAACTACGGGGGAGGCGGGGAGCTGTTTTTA. This sequence encodes CASRNYGGGGELFL.

This clonotype occurred many times. CDR3 in amino acids: CASSQASGRLSEQYF. DNA of the CDR3: TGTGCCAGCAGCCAAGCCAGCGGGAGGCTTTCCGAGCAGTACTTC. The chain combines TRBV3-1 with TRBJ2-7; 9 nucleotides line up with TRBD2. There are 15 residues in the CDR3. The trim removed 1 base at V and 6 bases at J, leaving 7 bases unmatched. CDR1 and CDR2 (germline): LGHDT, YNNKEL (reference sequence).

There are many counts of this clonotype. Written as DNA, the CDR3 is TGTGCCATCAGGCCAGGGTATTCGAGCAATGAGCAGTTCTTC. Translated: CAIRPGYSSNEQFF. The chain employs TRBV10-3 and TRBJ2-1, with D possibly being TRBD1 (5 bases). Germline loops: CDR1 ENHRY, CDR2 SYGVKD. CDR3 length: 14 residues. The ends were cut back, 6 bases at V and 6 bases at J, with 15 bases in the middle.

This clonotype came up many times. V is TRBV20-1 and J is TRBJ2-1; TRBD2 aligns across 11 bases. Per germline, CDR1 DFQATT and CDR2 SNEGSKA (reference sequence). Losses at the gene ends were 6 bases for V and 7 bases for J; bases not matched to a gene: 11. The CDR3 consists of 15 residues. CDR3 nucleotides: TGCAGTGCCTTCCTACTAGCGGGAGTTTGGAATGAGCAGTTCTTC. Residues: CSAFLLAGVWNEQFF.

A remark on this clonotype: A read error may explain this, as a much larger clone is one base away. The conserved closing phenylalanine or tryptophan is absent in this CDR3, likely reflecting a read error. V usage is TRBV7-9 and J usage is TRBJ1-3; 7 nucleotides match TRBD1. CDR1 and CDR2 (germline): SEHNR, FQNEAQ (reference sequence). The CDR3 has 15 residues. Germline trimming cut 5 bases from V and 8 bases from J; bases unmatched to any gene: 12. Written as DNA, the CDR3 is TGTGCCAGCAGCCCCCGGACAGGCCGTGGGGACACCATATATTCT. It translates to CASSPRTGRGDTIYS.

Comments on this clonotype: A read error may be the cause here, since a much bigger clone is one base away. The chain uses TRBV7-6 and TRBJ2-5; 9 bases match TRBD1. The CDR3 covers 12 residues. Germline loops: CDR1 SGHVS, CDR2 FNYEAQ. CDR3: CASSDRGGAQHF. In DNA form, the CDR3 reads TGTGCCAGCAGCGACAGGGGGGGGGCCCAGCACTTC.

This clonotype was seen at least ten times. The V gene is TRBV3-1, the J gene TRBJ2-7, with a possible D match to TRBD1 (5 bases). Between the trimmed V and J ends, which lost 1 base and 3 bases, there was a span of 13 bases. The germline gives CDR1 LGHDT, CDR2 YNNKEL (reference sequence). This CDR3 spans 15 amino acids. The CDR3 DNA reads TGTGCCAGCAGCCAAGTGTTCGACAGTCTCTACGAGCAGTACTTC. Its translation: CASSQVFDSLYEQYF.

A few counts support this clonotype. The chain carries TRBV27 and TRBJ2-3; no firm D call. CDR3 length equals 15 residues. Trimming removed 4 bases from V and 1 base from J, with 12 bases in between. From germline, CDR1 is MNHEY and CDR2 SMNVEV (reference sequence). In DNA, the CDR3 is TGTGCCAGCAGTTCAAGGAGTTCGGGCACAGATACGCAGTATTTT. Protein: CASSSRSSGTDTQYF.

This clonotype was found many times. The chain uses TRBV12-3 or TRBV12-4 and TRBJ2-3; perhaps D is TRBD1 or TRBD2 (5 bases each). Trimming cost V 10 bases and J 2 bases, with 16 bases left between them. The CDR3 spans 14 residues. The CDR3 nucleotides read TGTGCCACCTCGATAGGGGACGACACAGATACGCAGTATTTT. Encoded protein: CATSIGDDTDTQYF.

This clonotype was detected ten times or more. The V and J genes are TRBV7-6 and TRBJ1-2, with 12 bases that match TRBD1. This CDR3 has 18 amino acids. V trimming: 1 base; J trimming: 4 bases; junction bases outside the gene matches: 10. Germline lookup yields CDR1 SGHVS and CDR2 FNYEAQ. This CDR3 is CASSLVPGQGALSYGYTF. Here the CDR3 DNA reads TGTGCCAGCAGCTTAGTCCCGGGACAGGGGGCGCTTAGCTATGGCTACACCTTC.

This clonotype has just a few counts. The rearrangement links TRBV20-1 to TRBJ1-2; maybe TRBD1 (6 bases). CDR1 DFQATT and CDR2 SNEGSKA come from the germline V gene (reference sequence). V was trimmed by 3 bases and J by 7 bases, leaving 21 bases between them. The CDR3 extends over 15 amino acids. The DNA for the CDR3 is TGCAGTGCTAGCCCGGGGGCCGGCCGGCTTGCTGGCTACACCTTC. This gives the protein CSASPGAGRLAGYTF.

This clonotype was seen at least ten times. This rearrangement joins TRBV7-9 to TRBJ2-7; TRBD1 agrees at 7 bases. Trimming at V came to 4 bases and at J to 6 bases, leaving 6 bases not matched to a gene. This CDR3 has 13 residues. Germline assignment: CDR1 SEHNR and CDR2 FQNEAQ (reference sequence). CDR3 in amino acids: CASSWTGEGEQYF. CDR3 sequence (DNA): TGTGCCAGCAGCTGGACAGGAGAAGGCGAGCAGTACTTC.

Points on this clonotype: A clone one base away is much larger, so this may be a read error. It is unclear where the CDR3 begins or ends on the DNA, so no DNA is shown, and the CDR3 is as TCRdb lists it. The rearrangement uses TRBV20-1 and TRBJ2-1; no check of the table's D call, TRBD1, against the DNA was made. Per germline, CDR1 DFQATT and CDR2 SNEGSKA (reference sequence). Both ends counted, the CDR3 spans 15 residues. The CDR3 is CSASRGVGGGIEQSF.

This clonotype was observed many times. V usage is TRBV20-1 and J usage is TRBJ2-1; 15 bases match TRBD2. Germline V lookup: CDR1 DFQATT, CDR2 SNEGSKA (reference sequence). V shed 5 bases and J 3 bases; nucleotides not matched to a gene: 14. The CDR3 is 19 amino acids. CDR3 amino acids: CSAGLLGTSGRIGYNEQFF. For the CDR3, the DNA is TGCAGTGCTGGTCTCCTCGGGACTAGCGGGAGGATCGGCTACAATGAGCAGTTCTTC.

Turning to this clonotype: A read error may be the cause here, since a much bigger clone is one base away. The chain recombines TRBV20-1 with TRBJ1-3; D gene uncertain. CDR1 and CDR2 (germline): DFQATT, SNEGSKA (reference sequence). CDR3 length equals 12 residues. The chain's CDR3 is CSAGISGNTVYF. CDR3 DNA sequence: TGCAGTGCCGGGATCTCTGGAAACACCGTATATTTT.

The rearrangement uses TRBV6-5 and TRBJ2-1; 15 positions match TRBD2. Trimming removed 9 bases from V and 9 bases from J; junction bases left unmatched: 15. The CDR3 covers 17 residues. The V gene's germline CDR1 is MNHEY and CDR2 SVGAGI. DNA for the CDR3: TGTGCCAGTTCCTCCGCCTTAGGACTAGCGGGAGGGACTGAGCAGTTCTTC. Translating it yields CASSSALGLAGGTEQFF.

This clonotype was found many times. At one boundary the junction diverges from the germline segment, which might be a read error. The chain employs TRBV5-1 and TRBJ2-7; 9 positions agree with TRBD1. Germline V gene lookup returns CDR1 SGHRS and CDR2 YFSETQ. There are 11 residues in the CDR3. In nucleotides, the CDR3 is TGCGCCAGCAGCGACCGGGACAGGGTGGACTTC. Translated, it gives CASSDRDRVDF.

With regard to this clonotype: This sequence may be a read error, since a much larger clone differs from it by one base. J is TRBJ2-7 and V is TRBV27; D may be TRBD1 (6 bases). The germline CDR1 and CDR2 sequences are MNHEY and SMNVEV (reference sequence). This CDR3 comprises 15 residues. Trimming removed 6 bases from V and 2 bases from J, with 17 bases in between. The CDR3 nucleotides read TGTGCCAGCAGCAAGGGAACAGGGTTTCCCTACGAGCAGTACTTC. It translates to CASSKGTGFPYEQYF.

This clonotype has a count of ten or more. This chain links TRBV10-3 with TRBJ2-2; 9 bases agree with TRBD2. The J segment lost 4 bases and the V segment lost 10 bases, leaving 10 bases of the junction unmatched. This CDR3 is 15 amino acids long. The germline V gene encodes CDR1 ENHRY and CDR2 SYGVKD. As DNA, the CDR3 is TGTGCCACGGCCTCTAGCGGGATGGGCACCGGGGAGCTGTTTTTT. It specifies CATASSGMGTGELFF.

As regards this clonotype: A much more abundant neighbour one base away suggests this may be a read error. This chain joins TRBV18 and TRBJ1-6, with TRBD1 matching over 8 bases. V shed 6 bases and J 8 bases; nucleotides not matched to a gene: 9. CDR1 is KGHSH, CDR2 LQKENI, per germline. The CDR3 sequence is 15 residues long. The CDR3 bases are TGTGCCAGCTCCCCCAGACAGGGGAATGATTCACCCCTCCACTTT. Protein: CASSPRQGNDSPLHF.

Concerning this clonotype itself: The junction shows a germline mismatch at one end, possibly a read error. The chain links TRBV4-1 to TRBJ2-1, with TRBD1 as a possible D gene (6 bases). The V gene's germline CDR1 is MGHRA and CDR2 YSYEKL. The CDR3 is 15 amino acids. In nucleotides, the CDR3 is TGTGCCAGCAGCCGGACAGCCGGCTCCTACAATGAGCAGTTCTTC. Translating gives CASSRTAGSYNEQFF.

This clonotype was detected ten times or more. The gene calls are TRBV7-3 and TRBJ2-7, with D uncertain. Germline V gives CDR1 SGHTA, CDR2 FQGTGA. V was shortened by 8 bases and J by 2 bases, with 19 bases between the two germline ends. The CDR3 totals 15 residues. CDR3 coding DNA: TGTGCCAGCCGCGGAATTGGCTCTCGGGCCTACGAGCAGTACTTC. Its protein is CASRGIGSRAYEQYF. Full variable domain (rest looked up from reference TRBV7-3 and TRBJ2-7): GAGVSQTPSNKVTEKGKYVELRCDPISGHTALYWYRQSLGQGPEFLIYFQGTGAADDSGLPNDRFFAVRPEGSVSTLKIQRTERGDSAVYLCASRGIGSRAYEQYFGPGTRLTVT.

The chain links TRBV19 to TRBJ2-7, with 12 bases fitting TRBD2. Germline trimming cut 3 bases from V and 4 bases from J; bases unmatched to any gene: 13. Per germline, CDR1 LNHDA and CDR2 SQIVND (reference sequence). The CDR3 has 18 amino acids. CDR3 protein: CASSIGLAASGRAYEQYF. The CDR3 DNA reads as TGTGCCAGTAGTATCGGCTTAGCAGCTAGCGGGAGGGCATACGAGCAGTACTTC.

There are many counts of this clonotype. V usage is TRBV2 and J usage is TRBJ1-5, with D possibly matching TRBD1 (5 bases). The CDR3 runs 12 residues. Germline values: CDR1 SNHLY, CDR2 FYNNEI. Deletions cut 8 bases from V and 6 bases from J, with 11 bases between. CDR3 sequence reads: CASGGTGQPQHF. The DNA for the CDR3 is TGTGCCAGCGGGGGGACGGGTCAGCCCCAGCATTTT.

This sequence joins TRBV15 and TRBJ1-1, with D maybe TRBD1 (6 bases). The CDR3 loop spans 15 amino acids. The germline V gene encodes CDR1 LNHNV and CDR2 YYDKDF (reference sequence). V was trimmed by 3 bases and J by 8 bases, leaving 19 bases between them. As DNA, the CDR3 is TGTGCCACCAGCAGTAGATCAGTGGACAGCGGAGAAGCTTTCTTT. Translation gives CATSSRSVDSGEAFF.

This clonotype was observed many times. The CDR3 DNA is TGCGCCAGCAGCACTGCTAGCGGGGCTAGCTCCTACGAGCAGTACTTC. This encodes CASSTASGASSYEQYF. The chain couples TRBV5-1 to TRBJ2-7, with 9 bases aligning to TRBD2. Losses at the gene ends were 4 bases for V and 0 bases for J; bases not matched to a gene: 8. The CDR3 runs 16 residues. In germline, CDR1 is SGHRS, CDR2 YFSETQ.